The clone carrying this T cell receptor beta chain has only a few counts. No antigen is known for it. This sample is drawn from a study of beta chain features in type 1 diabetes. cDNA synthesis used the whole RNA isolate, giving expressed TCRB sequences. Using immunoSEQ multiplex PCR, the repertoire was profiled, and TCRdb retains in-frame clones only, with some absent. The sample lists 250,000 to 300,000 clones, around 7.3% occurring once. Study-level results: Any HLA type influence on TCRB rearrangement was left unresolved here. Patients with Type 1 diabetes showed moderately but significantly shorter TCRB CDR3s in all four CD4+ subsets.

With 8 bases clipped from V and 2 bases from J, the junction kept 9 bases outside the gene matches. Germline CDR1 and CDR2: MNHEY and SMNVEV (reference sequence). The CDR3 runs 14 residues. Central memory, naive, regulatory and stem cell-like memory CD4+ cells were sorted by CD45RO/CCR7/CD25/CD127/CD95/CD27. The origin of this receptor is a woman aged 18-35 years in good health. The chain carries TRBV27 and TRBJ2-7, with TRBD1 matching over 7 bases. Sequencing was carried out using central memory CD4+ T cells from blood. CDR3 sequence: CASGLRGRAYEQYF. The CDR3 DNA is TGTGCCAGCGGGTTGAGGGGGCGCGCCTACGAGCAGTACTTC.